This T cell receptor beta chain was recovered during a study of T cells after yellow fever vaccination. Study-wide results and limits: Some clonotypes, a small share, were shared between CD4 and CD8 compartments.

The J segment lost 1 base and the V segment lost 5 bases, leaving 3 bases of the junction unmatched. Germline V gives CDR1 SGHDN, CDR2 FVKESK. CDR3 length equals 14 residues. A remark on this clonotype: What it recognizes is unknown.

Each CDR3 protein is one row after TCRdb ran MiXCR on the 5' RACE reads. Of 240,000 or so distinct CDR3 sequences listed, less than 9% were seen once; the top ten hold over 0.65%. This clonotype was obtained from a young man who received the YFV17D yellow fever vaccine. This specimen consisted of CD4+ T cells sorted from PBMCs, obtained 15 days after the yellow fever booster vaccination. This chain joins TRBV14 and TRBJ1-1; TRBD1 aligns across 8 bases. This CDR3 is CASSWTGRNTEAFF. The CDR3 DNA follows: TGTGCCAGCAGCTGGACAGGGAGGAACACTGAAGCTTTCTTT.